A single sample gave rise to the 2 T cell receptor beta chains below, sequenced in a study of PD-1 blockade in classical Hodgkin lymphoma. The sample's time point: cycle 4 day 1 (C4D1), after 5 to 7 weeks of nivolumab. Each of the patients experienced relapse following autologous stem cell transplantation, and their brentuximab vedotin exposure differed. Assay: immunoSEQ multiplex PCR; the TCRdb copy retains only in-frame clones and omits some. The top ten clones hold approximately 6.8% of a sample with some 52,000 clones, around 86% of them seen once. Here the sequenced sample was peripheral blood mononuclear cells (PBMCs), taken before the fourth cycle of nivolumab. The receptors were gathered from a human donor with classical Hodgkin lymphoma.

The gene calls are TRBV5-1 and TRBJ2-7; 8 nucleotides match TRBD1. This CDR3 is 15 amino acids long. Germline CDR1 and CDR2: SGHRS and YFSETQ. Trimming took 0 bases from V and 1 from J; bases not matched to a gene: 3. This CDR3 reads CASSLAGTGSYEQYF. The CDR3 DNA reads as TGCGCCAGCAGCTTGGCCGGGACAGGATCCTACGAGCAGTACTTC.

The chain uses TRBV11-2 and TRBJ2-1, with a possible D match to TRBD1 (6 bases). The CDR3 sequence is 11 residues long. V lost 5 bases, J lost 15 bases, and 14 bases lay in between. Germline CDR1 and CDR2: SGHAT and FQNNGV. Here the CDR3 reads CASSPPGVVFF. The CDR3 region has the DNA TGTGCCAGCAGCCCCCCAGGGGTGGTGTTCTTC.